The present T cell receptor beta chain was sequenced within a study of CD8+CD57+ T cells in acquired aplastic anemia. The wider study: Average DNA yield from sorted CD4+ and CD8+ cells was roughly 3 ug.

Investigators profiled TCR beta VDJ and CDR3 from genomic DNA template. TCRdb reanalysed the reads using MiXCR and keeps one entry per CDR3 protein. This sample has about 190,000 distinct CDR3 sequences, with less than 60% found just once. J was trimmed by 6 bases and V by 5 bases; bases with no gene match: 9. The length of the CDR3 is 15 residues. CDR1 and CDR2 (germline): ENHRY, SYGVKD. It was patients with CD8+CD57+ cell expansion by flow cytometry who were chosen for sequencing. Acquired aplastic anemia of severe grade affected all patients. This clonotype was counted a few times. Its antigen is not known. General study findings and limits: In common between the patients and the controls were around 29 CD8+ CDR3 sequences.

The sequenced material came from sorted CD4+, CD8+, or CD8+CD57+ T cells (not recorded which) from PBMCs. This clonotype was sampled from a human donor with aplastic anemia. The chain has TRBV10-3 and TRBJ2-3, with 9 bases fitting TRBD2. CDR3 sequence (DNA): TGTGCCATCAGTCCCGGGACTAGCAGCGCTGATACGCAGTATTTT. Its translation is CAISPGTSSADTQYF.